The 6 T cell receptor beta chains in this list originate from one sample, sequenced in a study of T cells in lung cancer brain metastases. Sequencing was performed with immunoSEQ multiplex PCR; in TCRdb, only in-frame clones are kept and a portion is missing. The sample holds about 2,800 clones, more than 75% seen once. Sequenced: tumor tissue from the primary lung tumor. The receptors derive from a woman in her forties or fifties with non-small cell lung cancer.

This clone came up once. The rearrangement uses TRBV19 and TRBJ1-1; D call uncertain. Germline values: CDR1 LNHDA, CDR2 SQIVND (reference sequence). The CDR3 is 15 amino acids. Trimming removed 2 bases from V and 4 bases from J, with 14 bases in between. CDR3 protein: CASSILHTGGTEAFF. The CDR3 DNA reads as TGTGCCAGTAGTATATTGCACACCGGCGGCACTGAAGCTTTCTTT.

The J gene is TRBJ1-1, the V gene TRBV5-1; 10 positions agree with TRBD1. The V gene end was trimmed by 4 bases and the J gene end by 5 bases; junction bases not matched to a gene: 11. The CDR3 loop spans 16 amino acids. Looked up from germline, CDR1 is SGHRS and CDR2 is YFSETQ. CDR3 sequence (DNA): TGCGCCAGCAGCCCCCGACAGGGGGCCTTTGGGACTGAAGCTTTCTTT. Translating it yields CASSPRQGAFGTEAFF.

CDR3 sequence reads: CAWSYRDRGSGNTIYF. The DNA for the CDR3 is TGTGCCTGGAGTTACCGGGACAGGGGTTCTGGAAACACCATATATTTT. J is TRBJ1-3 and V is TRBV30, with 10 bases fitting TRBD1. Unmatched junction bases numbered 5, after V lost 2 bases and J lost 1 base. CDR3 length: 16 amino acids. Germline V gene sequence: CDR1 GTSNPN, CDR2 SVGIG (reference sequence).

The CDR3 DNA follows: TGTGCCAGTACACAGGGTTCAAGCGGCTACACCTTC. This gives the protein CASTQGSSGYTF. The chain uses TRBV19 and TRBJ1-2; D may be TRBD1 (6 bases). Germline CDR1 reads LNHDA; CDR2 reads SQIVND (reference sequence). The CDR3 extends over 12 amino acids. The ends were cut back, 7 bases at V and 8 bases at J, with 14 bases in the middle.

This clone came up a few times. This chain links TRBV7-2 with TRBJ2-5; D might be TRBD2 (6 bases). CDR1 is SGHTA, CDR2 FQGNSA, per germline. The CDR3 is 16 amino acids. Trimming left V 4 bases short and J 4 bases short, with 19 bases between. In DNA, the CDR3 is TGTGCCAGCAGCTCGGGGTCTAGCGTTTGGGGAGAGACCCAGTACTTC. Amino acids: CASSSGSSVWGETQYF.

J is TRBJ2-7 and V is TRBV6-1; D perhaps matches TRBD2 (6 bases). The germline gives CDR1 MNHNS, CDR2 SASEGT. The CDR3 sequence is 15 residues long. V lost 1 base to trimming and J lost 6 bases, with 16 bases between them. The CDR3 DNA follows: TGTGCCAGCAGTGAAGTTAGGGAGGACCGTCGCGAGCAGTACTTC. It codes for CASSEVREDRREQYF.